This T cell receptor (beta chain) comes out of a study of T-cell memory formation after mild COVID-19. Looking at the study overall: In these data, TCR clusters were largely donor specific.

TCRdb recomputed calls from the 5' RACE reads with MiXCR, one row per CDR3 protein. The profile shows 85,000 to 130,000 distinct CDR3 sequences, around 11% of them singletons. Findings and caveats of the study: Contracting CD4+ clones were located mainly in CM and EM, and CD8+ clones in EMRA. Second-wave clones that peaked on day 37 lacked confirmed SARS-CoV-2 specificity.

This clonotype was detected only a few times. Its antigen is not identified. The origin of this receptor is an adult woman who had mild COVID-19 (a few samples of this study predate the infection). Cell type and time point are not known. Sequencing was performed on PBMCs or a T cell subset sorted from them (not recorded which).

In DNA, the CDR3 is TGCGCCAGCAGCCCCCTAGCGGGAGAGGACACCGGGGAGCTGTTTTTT. It encodes CASSPLAGEDTGELFF. The chain links TRBV4-3 to TRBJ2-2; 10 bases fit TRBD2. The CDR3 consists of 16 residues. Germline loops: CDR1 LGHNA, CDR2 YSLEER. V shed 4 bases and J 3 bases; nucleotides not matched to a gene: 5.